Described below is a single TCR beta chain sequence and its context. Given a far larger clone just one base away, this is likely a sequencing read error. The length of the CDR3 is 15 residues. Germline CDR1 reads MNHNS; CDR2 reads SASEGT. Trimming removed 7 bases from V and 7 bases from J; junction bases left unmatched: 11. This sample was included in a study of low-dose radiotherapy and immunotherapy resistance in tumors. First-strand cDNA used TRAV- and TRBV-specific primers, covering alpha and beta chains. Over approximately 20 PCR cycles, TCRs were amplified from a constant-region primer and V-primer adapter. The isolated mRNA underwent amplification through in vitro transcription. Each CDR3 protein gets one entry after TCRdb re-called the reads with MiXCR. The table records approximately 84,000 distinct CDR3 sequences, roughly a sixth of them present only once. Sample time point: before trial treatment. The donors' treatment consisted of nivolumab, ipilimumab, aspirin, low-dose cyclophosphamide and low-dose radiotherapy.

The J gene is TRBJ1-3, the V gene TRBV6-1; 9 nucleotides match TRBD1. Source: PBMCs, taken before treatment. This TCR came from a male donor with prostate cancer. CDR3 coding DNA: TGTGCCAGCATTTACTCCGGGACAGGGCGGAACACCATATATTTT. It yields the protein CASIYSGTGRNTIYF.